One sample yielded the 28 T cell receptor beta chains listed below, sequenced in a study of OX40 agonist ivuxolimab in advanced cancers. The method was immunoSEQ multiplex PCR; TCRdb's version includes in-frame clones alone and lacks a portion of them. Of 75,000 to 95,000 clones listed, more than 80% were seen once; the top ten hold about 9%. Specimen: CD4+ or CD8+ T cells sorted from blood, collected in a trial of the OX40 agonist ivuxolimab. The receptor set was obtained from an adult with an advanced solid tumor such as melanoma, head and neck, liver or kidney cancer.

V gene TRBV15 combines with J gene TRBJ1-2; D may be TRBD1 (6 bases). CDR1 and CDR2 from the germline V gene are LNHNV and YYDKDF (reference sequence). The CDR3 has 12 amino acids. Trimming removed 8 bases at V and 7 bases at J, with 14 bases between. In DNA, the CDR3 is TGTGCCACCTCGGGGGCTCTGGGTGGCTACACCTTC. Encoded protein: CATSGALGGYTF.

The chain recombines TRBV5-5 with TRBJ2-7; no firm D call. CDR1 is SGHKS and CDR2 is YYEKEE in the germline V gene (reference sequence). V dropped 1 base and J dropped 3 bases, with 8 bases sitting between them. This CDR3 spans 13 amino acids. The CDR3 nucleotides are TGTGCCAGCAGCTTGACAACCCACTACGAGCAGTACTTC. Translated, it gives CASSLTTHYEQYF. Supplemented by reference TRBV5-5 and TRBJ2-7, the full variable domain reads DAGVTQSPTHLIKTRGQQVTLRCSPISGHKSVSWYQQVLGQGPQFIFQYYEKEERGRGNFPDRFSARQFPNYSSELNVNALLLGDSALYLCASSLTTHYEQYFGPGTRLTVT.

This chain joins TRBV2 and TRBJ2-2; D is undetermined. CDR1 is SNHLY, CDR2 FYNNEI, per germline. The ends were cut back, 4 bases at V and 0 bases at J, with 3 bases in the middle. CDR3 length: 13 residues. CDR3 loop: CASSGPNTGELFF. In DNA form, the CDR3 reads TGTGCCAGCAGTGGACCGAACACCGGGGAGCTGTTTTTT.

The rearrangement links TRBV27 to TRBJ1-2; D might be TRBD1 (6 bases). Trimming removed 2 bases at V and 6 bases at J, with 13 bases between. CDR1 is MNHEY and CDR2 is SMNVEV in the germline V gene (reference sequence). The CDR3 is made up of 14 amino acids. CDR3 amino acids: CASSLRGAGDGYTF. In nucleotides, the CDR3 is TGTGCCAGCAGTTTAAGGGGGGCAGGTGATGGCTACACCTTC.

This chain's CDR3 is CASSLQVNTEAFF. DNA of the CDR3: TGTGCCAGCAGCTTGCAGGTGAACACTGAAGCTTTCTTT. V is TRBV11-3 and J is TRBJ1-1, with D unresolved. CDR1 and CDR2 from the germline V gene are SGHNT and YENEEA. Trimming cost V 3 bases and J 0 bases, with 5 bases left between them. The CDR3 runs to 13 residues.

The chain couples TRBV9 to TRBJ2-1, with TRBD2 matching over 8 bases. The CDR3 extends over 15 amino acids. CDR1 is SGDLS, CDR2 YYNGEE, per germline. The ends lost 0 bases at V and 4 bases at J; junction bases unmatched: 3. Here the CDR3 DNA reads TGTGCCAGCAGCGTAGGGGCGGGGGGATACAATGAGCAGTTCTTC. This sequence encodes CASSVGAGGYNEQFF. Based on the CDR3 plus reference TRBV9 and TRBJ2-1, the full variable domain is DSGVTQTPKHLITATGQRVTLRCSPRSGDLSVYWYQQSLDQGLQFLIQYYNGEERAKGNILERFSAQQFPDLHSELNLSSLELGDSALYFCASSVGAGGYNEQFFGPGTRLTVL.

The rearrangement links TRBV2 to TRBJ2-1; a possible D gene is TRBD1 (6 bases). Germline-derived CDR1 and CDR2 are SNHLY and FYNNEI. The CDR3 covers 15 residues. The V and J ends lost 5 bases and 6 bases respectively, with 17 bases between them. This CDR3 reads CASSSARTVPNEQFF. The DNA of the CDR3 is TGTGCCAGCAGTTCTGCCAGGACAGTTCCCAATGAGCAGTTCTTC.

The count of this clone is one. The J gene is TRBJ1-2, the V gene TRBV7-9, with TRBD1 as a possible D gene (5 bases). This CDR3 contains 12 residues. V was pared by 4 bases and J by 5 bases, with 8 bases between. Germline CDR1 reads SEHNR; CDR2 reads FQNEAQ (reference sequence). DNA of the CDR3: TGTGCCAGCAGCTCGGAGGGGTATGGCTACACCTTC. It encodes CASSSEGYGYTF.

This clone appeared a single time. The chain employs TRBV4-1 and TRBJ2-7, with a weak D call TRBD1 (6 bases). Trimming left V 0 bases short and J 0 bases short, with 21 bases between. The germline V gene has CDR1 MGHRA and CDR2 YSYEKL. CDR3 length: 19 residues. The CDR3 nucleotides are TGCGCCAGCAGCCAAGATCGGAGTGTTTGGGCAGGGGCCTCCTACGAGCAGTACTTC. Translation: CASSQDRSVWAGASYEQYF.

This chain links TRBV5-6 with TRBJ2-5, with D perhaps assigned TRBD1 or TRBD2 (7 bases each). Trimming took off 3 bases at V and 7 bases at J, with 16 bases between the two ends. CDR1 and CDR2 (germline): SGHDT, YYEEEE. The CDR3 extends over 14 amino acids. CDR3 nucleotides: TGTGCCAGCAGCTGGCAGGGGGGGCAGGGGACCCAGTACTTC. This encodes CASSWQGGQGTQYF.

Concerning this clone: At one end, the junction sequence differs from germline, possibly due to a read error. V and J are TRBV7-7 and TRBJ2-2; no clear D. This CDR3 comprises 16 residues. Per the germline V gene, CDR1 is SSHAT and CDR2 is FNYEAQ (reference sequence). The CDR3 loop is CASSPLGPPNTGELFF. The CDR3 nucleotides are TGTGCTAGCAGCCCTCTAGGCCCTCCTAACACCGGGGAGCTGTTTTTT.

The chain uses TRBV18 and TRBJ1-2; no firm D call. V was clipped by 5 bases and J by 3 bases, with 7 bases between them. The CDR3 is 12 residues long. The germline gives CDR1 KGHSH, CDR2 LQKENI. The CDR3 is CASSGYYYGYTF. CDR3 DNA: TGTGCCAGCTCAGGGTACTACTATGGCTACACCTTC. The variable domain in full, with the rest retrieved from reference TRBV18 and TRBJ1-2, is NAGVMQNPRHLVRRRGQEARLRCSPMKGHSHVYWYRQLPEEGLKFMVYLQKENIIDESGMPKERFSAEFPKEGPSILRIQQVVRGDSAAYFCASSGYYYGYTFGSGTRLTVV.

The chain joins TRBV28 to TRBJ2-3; TRBD2 aligns across 10 bases. CDR3 length: 13 residues. CDR1 and CDR2 (germline): MDHEN, SYDVKM. The CDR3 DNA is TGTGCGAGCGGGGGGGCCGTCCCAGATACGCAGTATTTT. Its translation: CASGGAVPDTQYF.

The chain joins TRBV9 to TRBJ2-3; 12 nucleotides line up with TRBD2. V lost 4 bases, J lost 4 bases, and 7 bases stayed unmatched. The CDR3 totals 16 residues. Germline loops: CDR1 SGDLS, CDR2 YYNGEE. CDR3 coding DNA: TGTGCCAGCAGCCCGACTAGCGGGGGAGTCCCAGATACGCAGTATTTT. Protein sequence: CASSPTSGGVPDTQYF.

The chain links TRBV20-1 to TRBJ1-4; D remains unclear. Trimming removed 2 bases from V and 7 bases from J, with 2 bases in between. The germline CDR1 and CDR2 sequences are DFQATT and SNEGSKA (reference sequence). This CDR3 has 10 residues. As DNA, the CDR3 is TGCAGTGCTAGAACTGAAAAACTGTTTTTT. Translated: CSARTEKLFF.

This clone was counted a single time. The chain recombines TRBV7-8 with TRBJ1-2; 7 bases agree with TRBD1. The CDR3 length is 17 residues. The germline V gene has CDR1 SGHVS and CDR2 FQNEAQ. The V gene end was trimmed by 0 bases and the J gene end by 6 bases; junction bases not matched to a gene: 13. The DNA for the CDR3 is TGTGCCAGCAGCTTAGCGAGTGGGGGAAACAGGGGCGATGGCTACACCTTC. Residues: CASSLASGGNRGDGYTF.

The chain is built from TRBV5-5 and TRBJ2-7, with 7 bases fitting TRBD1. V shed 4 bases, J shed 2 bases, and the junction held 6 bases outside the gene matches. CDR3 length: 14 residues. Germline loops: CDR1 SGHKS, CDR2 YYEKEE (reference sequence). The CDR3 is CASSPRGFTYEQYF. As DNA, the CDR3 is TGTGCCAGCAGCCCCAGGGGGTTCACCTACGAGCAGTACTTC.

This chain uses TRBV6-7 with TRBJ1-5, with D hard to call. TRBV6-7 is placed among ORFs of uncertain function. This CDR3 spans 14 amino acids. V lost 2 bases, J lost 4 bases, and 9 bases lay in between. The CDR3 nucleotides read TGTGCCAGCAGTTACCCCTTCGTGAATCAGCCCCAGCATTTT. Protein: CASSYPFVNQPQHF.

V usage is TRBV21-1 and J usage is TRBJ2-2; the table's D call of TRBD1 was not tested on the DNA. TRBV21-1 is a documented pseudogene. This CDR3 region has 17 residues. CDR3 region: CASSKDSPGVNTGELFF. DNA of the CDR3: TGTGCCAGCAGCAAAGACAGTCCAGGGGTTAACACCGGGGAGCTGTTTTTT.

The chain employs TRBV5-1 and TRBJ2-2; D remains ambiguous. The germline V gene has CDR1 SGHRS and CDR2 YFSETQ. V lost 9 bases and J 0 bases, leaving 12 bases between the germline ends. This CDR3 has 14 amino acids. CDR3 nucleotides: TGCGCCACTAAAGAGGACGCGAACACCGGGGAGCTGTTTTTT. Translation: CATKEDANTGELFF.

This chain connects TRBV15 to TRBJ2-7; D may correspond to TRBD1 or TRBD2 (5 bases each). Between the trimmed V and J ends, which lost 1 base and 3 bases, there was a span of 10 bases. Germline CDR1 is LNHNV and CDR2 is YYDKDF (reference sequence). The CDR3 runs to 14 residues. The CDR3 coding sequence is TGTGCCACCAGCAGAGGGGACGGCCGCTACGAGCAGTACTTC. The encoded protein is CATSRGDGRYEQYF.

This rearrangement joins TRBV5-4 to TRBJ1-2, with D hard to call. Germline loops: CDR1 SGHNT, CDR2 YYREEE (reference sequence). There are 13 residues in the CDR3. The germline V and J ends were trimmed by 8 bases and 5 bases, with 16 bases remaining between them. DNA of the CDR3: TGTGCCAGTTCTCCCTCCGGGAAGTATGGCTACACCTTC. This sequence encodes CASSPSGKYGYTF.

The chain links TRBV19 to TRBJ2-6; D unresolved. The CDR3 has 13 amino acids. Germline CDR1 and CDR2: LNHDA and SQIVND (reference sequence). Trimming took off 5 bases at V and 9 bases at J, with 11 bases between the two ends. CDR3 in amino acids: CASSQPTRNVLTF. The CDR3, as DNA: TGTGCCAGTAGTCAACCCACCCGCAACGTCCTGACTTTC.

This chain connects TRBV5-1 to TRBJ1-2; D not resolved. Per the germline V gene, CDR1 is SGHRS and CDR2 is YFSETQ. CDR3 size: 14 residues. Trimming removed 0 bases from V and 0 bases from J, with 6 bases in between. The CDR3 region is CASSLGDANYGYTF. The CDR3 DNA reads TGCGCCAGCAGCTTGGGGGATGCTAACTATGGCTACACCTTC. Full variable domain (outside the CDR3, taken from reference TRBV5-1 and TRBJ1-2): KAGVTQTPRYLIKTRGQQVTLSCSPISGHRSVSWYQQTPGQGLQFLFEYFSETQRNKGNFPGRFSGRQFSNSRSEMNVSTLELGDSALYLCASSLGDANYGYTFGSGTRLTVV.

This clone was seen a single time. V is TRBV6-1 and J is TRBJ2-7; a possible D gene is TRBD2 (5 bases). This CDR3 has 14 residues. Germline loops: CDR1 MNHNS, CDR2 SASEGT. V shed 5 bases and J shed 0 bases, with 11 bases lying between them. This chain's CDR3 is CASSFNRDSYEQYF. The CDR3 bases are TGTGCCAGCAGTTTCAACCGGGACTCCTACGAGCAGTACTTC.

The chain links TRBV5-1 to TRBJ2-6; D not resolved. The CDR3 runs to 17 residues. The germline V gene encodes CDR1 SGHRS and CDR2 YFSETQ. Trimming cost V 6 bases and J 1 base, with 17 bases left between them. This CDR3 reads CASKPGQSLSGANVLTF. As DNA, the CDR3 is TGCGCCAGCAAGCCGGGCCAGTCTTTATCTGGGGCCAACGTCCTGACTTTC.

The chain employs TRBV28 and TRBJ1-6, with TRBD1 as a possible D gene (5 bases). The CDR3 covers 16 residues. V was clipped by 1 base and J by 5 bases, with 12 bases between them. Germline-derived CDR1 and CDR2 are MDHEN and SYDVKM. The CDR3 reads CASSLFPGADNSPLHF. In DNA, the CDR3 is TGTGCCAGCAGTTTATTCCCTGGGGCCGATAATTCACCCCTCCACTTT.

V usage is TRBV4-1 and J usage is TRBJ2-3; D is possibly TRBD2 (5 bases). V lost 0 bases, J lost 3 bases, and 19 bases lay in between. The length of the CDR3 is 18 residues. The germline V gene has CDR1 MGHRA and CDR2 YSYEKL. This CDR3 is CASSQDYTDSVRTDTQYF. The CDR3 DNA is TGCGCCAGCAGCCAAGATTACACGGACTCGGTTCGGACAGATACGCAGTATTTT.